Reported below is one T cell receptor (beta chain). Its matching antigen is unknown. This sample was taken from a study of T cell responses to AZD1222 COVID-19 vaccine. Study-wide findings and caveats: Clonal diversity was possibly underestimated; the donors were predominantly white British and more often female. The number of AZD1222 recipients seropositive at baseline was only 6 or 7. When two AZD1222 doses had been given, Spike-specific TCR breadth and depth rose. Dominant at 160-218 and 743-854, vaccine-associated CD4 TCRs also spanned spike.

The repertoire was sequenced with immunoSEQ multiplex PCR; TCRdb's copy has only in-frame clones and lacks some. The sample consists of roughly 120,000 clones, 70% to 90% of them appearing once. There are 17 residues in the CDR3. V lost 5 bases and J lost 0; bases outside the gene matches: 10. Germline V CDR1 and CDR2: MDHEN, SYDVKM. This receptor was identified in an adult in good health. The V and J genes are TRBV28 and TRBJ1-3; 7 positions match TRBD1. The source material was peripheral blood, sampled on day 0 of MenACWY control vaccination. CDR3 bases: TGTGCCAGCAGTATTCTAGGACAGGCCTTCTCTGGAAACACCATATATTTT. It encodes CASSILGQAFSGNTIYF.